The 6 T cell receptor beta chains below all came from one sample that was sequenced in a study of memory CD4+ T cells and cytomegalovirus serostatus. Here immunoSEQ multiplex PCR was the method, and the copy in TCRdb shows in-frame clones only, minus some. The sample has about 59,000 clones, roughly 81% seen once. Single viable CD3+CD4+CD8-CD45RO+ cells were sorted as the memory CD4+ T cells. Sample: memory CD4+ T cells from blood. The source is an adult in good health and CMV-seronegative.

The V call is TRBV7-9, the J call TRBJ2-5; no clear D. Germline assignment: CDR1 SEHNR and CDR2 FQNEAQ (reference sequence). The V and J ends lost 0 bases and 2 bases respectively, with 1 base between them. CDR3 length equals 12 residues. In DNA form, the CDR3 reads TGTGCCAGCAGCTTAGCGCAAGAGACCCAGTACTTC. Its protein product is CASSLAQETQYF.

V usage is TRBV2 and J usage is TRBJ1-3; TRBD1 matches at 7 bases. The V and J ends lost 6 bases and 2 bases, in that order; junction bases with no gene match: 4. The CDR3 covers 14 residues. Per germline, CDR1 SNHLY and CDR2 FYNNEI. This CDR3 reads CASSPQGTGNTIYF. The CDR3 nucleotides are TGTGCCAGCAGCCCACAGGGGACTGGAAACACCATATATTTT.

The chain uses TRBV7-9 and TRBJ1-2; 7 bases fit TRBD1. With 3 bases clipped from V and 4 bases from J, the junction kept 8 bases outside the gene matches. Germline CDR1 is SEHNR and CDR2 is FQNEAQ (reference sequence). The CDR3 extends over 15 amino acids. The CDR3 nucleotides are TGTGCCAGCAGCTTCGAGCAGACAGGGACCTATGGCTACACCTTC. Translating it yields CASSFEQTGTYGYTF.

Only one count was recorded for this clone. The chain carries TRBV15 and TRBJ2-7; 11 nucleotides line up with TRBD2. In germline, CDR1 is LNHNV, CDR2 YYDKDF (reference sequence). With V trimmed by 2 bases and J by 6 bases, 12 bases remained unmatched. The CDR3 contains 17 residues. The CDR3 loop reads CATSRSGLAAGVSEQYF. The DNA for the CDR3 is TGTGCCACCAGCAGATCGGGACTAGCGGCTGGGGTTTCCGAGCAGTACTTC.

The table lists this clone with a count of one. The chain couples TRBV5-1 to TRBJ1-2, with a weak D call TRBD1 (5 bases). The CDR3 sequence is 14 residues long. Germline CDR1 and CDR2: SGHRS and YFSETQ. Trimming took 0 bases from V and 6 from J, leaving 12 bases between them. DNA of the CDR3: TGCGCCAGCAGCTTGGCAGGGCAGACTCATGGCTACACCTTC. This gives the protein CASSLAGQTHGYTF.

The genes are TRBV11-2 and TRBJ2-7; 7 nucleotides align to TRBD1. V dropped 2 bases and J dropped 1; count of bases not matched to a gene: 8. CDR1 and CDR2 (germline): SGHAT, FQNNGV. The CDR3 has 16 amino acids. DNA of the CDR3: TGTGCCAGCAGCTTACTGAACAGGGGAACGTCCTACGAGCAGTACTTC. Translating it yields CASSLLNRGTSYEQYF.